These 26 T cell receptor beta chains originate from one sample sequenced in a study of cytomegalovirus exposure and HLA in healthy donors. PCR used 60 Vbeta primers and 13 Jbeta primers. Profiling relied on immunoSEQ multiplex PCR, and the TCRdb table lists in-frame clones only, not all of them. The sample lists 55,000 or so clones; around 78% were seen once. Sequenced sample: PBMCs. These receptors came from a female donor in good health and CMV-seronegative.

This clone was detected only a few times. V usage is TRBV11-2 and J usage is TRBJ2-5, with 12 bases fitting TRBD2. This CDR3 spans 15 amino acids. CDR1 SGHAT and CDR2 FQNNGV come from the germline V gene. V lost 5 bases, J lost 5 bases, and 6 bases stayed unmatched. CDR3 coding DNA: TGTGCCAGCAGCGCACGGACTAGCGGGGTTGAGACCCAGTACTTC. It encodes CASSARTSGVETQYF.

DNA for the CDR3: TGTGCCAGTAGTACGGACAGGGACACTGAAGCTTTCTTT. Translation gives CASSTDRDTEAFF. The rearrangement joins TRBV19 to TRBJ1-1, with TRBD1 matching 8 bases. The ends lost 4 bases at V and 3 bases at J; junction bases unmatched: 1. CDR1 and CDR2 from the germline V gene are LNHDA and SQIVND (reference sequence). The CDR3 is made up of 13 amino acids.

The rearrangement uses TRBV5-4 and TRBJ1-1, with 9 bases fitting TRBD1. The CDR3 totals 15 residues. The germline gives CDR1 SGHNT, CDR2 YYREEE (reference sequence). V trimming: 2 bases; J trimming: 7 bases; junction bases outside the gene matches: 9. The CDR3 region is CASSFGQGRFNEAFF. CDR3 in DNA: TGTGCCAGCAGCTTCGGACAGGGGAGGTTTAATGAAGCTTTCTTT.

The chain carries TRBV7-9 and TRBJ1-2; TRBD1 aligns across 7 bases. CDR1 is SEHNR and CDR2 is FQNEAQ in the germline V gene (reference sequence). This CDR3 comprises 13 residues. Germline trimming cut 7 bases from V and 4 bases from J; bases unmatched to any gene: 6. This CDR3 is CASNPGQIYGYTF. The CDR3 region has the DNA TGTGCCAGCAACCCGGGACAGATCTATGGCTACACCTTC.

The chain links TRBV7-2 to TRBJ1-2, with D possibly being TRBD1 (6 bases). CDR1 SGHTA and CDR2 FQGNSA come from the germline V gene. This CDR3 region has 16 residues. V shed 1 base and J shed 0 bases, with 12 bases lying between them. The CDR3, as DNA: TGTGCCAGCAGCTTAGGCGGACAGAGAGCTAACTATGGCTACACCTTC. Protein sequence: CASSLGGQRANYGYTF.

This sequence joins TRBV7-2 and TRBJ1-4; 8 nucleotides align to TRBD1. Trimming cost V 1 base and J 5 bases; bases outside gene matches: 3. This CDR3 contains 15 residues. Germline CDR1 and CDR2: SGHTA and FQGNSA. The CDR3 loop is CASSLVRQGNEKLFF. The CDR3 DNA follows: TGTGCCAGCAGCTTAGTTCGACAGGGGAATGAAAAACTGTTTTTT.

The rearrangement links TRBV14 to TRBJ1-4, with D perhaps TRBD1 (6 bases). V was trimmed by 2 bases and J by 11 bases, leaving 9 bases between them. Germline CDR1 reads SGHDN; CDR2 reads FVKESK. This CDR3 spans 12 amino acids. The CDR3 DNA follows: TGTGCCAGCAGCCAACCGAGGGGGAAACTGTTTTTT. This codes for CASSQPRGKLFF.

V and J are TRBV7-2 and TRBJ2-1, with D perhaps TRBD1 (5 bases). With 7 bases removed from V and 4 bases from J, the gap between germline ends came to 11 bases. The length of the CDR3 is 13 residues. The germline gives CDR1 SGHTA, CDR2 FQGNSA. In DNA form, the CDR3 reads TGTGCCAGCACAACGACAGCATACAATGAGCAGTTCTTC. Amino acids: CASTTTAYNEQFF.

The chain joins TRBV7-9 to TRBJ1-1; no firm D call. V was trimmed by 2 bases and J by 1 base, leaving 5 bases between them. The CDR3 consists of 13 residues. Per the germline V gene, CDR1 is SEHNR and CDR2 is FQNEAQ (reference sequence). The DNA of the CDR3 is TGTGCCAGCAGCTTAAACACGAACACTGAAGCTTTCTTT. Its protein is CASSLNTNTEAFF.

The chain carries TRBV2 and TRBJ1-5; TRBD1 might be the D (6 bases). The V end was cut by 6 bases, the J end by 6 bases, with 12 bases between. Per germline, CDR1 SNHLY and CDR2 FYNNEI. This CDR3 contains 13 residues. CDR3: CASSPTTGQPQHF. The DNA for the CDR3 is TGTGCCAGCAGCCCTACGACAGGTCAGCCCCAGCATTTT.

The chain is built from TRBV6-6 and TRBJ2-3, with D possibly being TRBD1 (5 bases). In germline, CDR1 is MNHNY, CDR2 SVGAGI (reference sequence). V was shortened by 5 bases and J by 6 bases, with 15 bases between the two germline ends. CDR3 length: 14 residues. CDR3 in DNA: TGTGCCAGCAGTAGGCTTCTTGGGGCGGATACGCAGTATTTT. It translates to CASSRLLGADTQYF.

The sample holds one count of this clone. In nucleotides, the CDR3 is TGTGCCAGCAGTCCGTTAGATGACTACAATGAGCAGTTCTTC. Translated: CASSPLDDYNEQFF. The chain couples TRBV6-5 to TRBJ2-1; the D is unclear. The ends were cut back, 5 bases at V and 3 bases at J, with 11 bases in the middle. This CDR3 comprises 14 residues. Germline CDR1 is MNHEY and CDR2 is SVGAGI.

This sequence joins TRBV19 and TRBJ2-1; TRBD2 aligns across 16 bases. V was pared by 6 bases and J by 0 bases, with 14 bases of the junction left unmatched. Germline V lookup: CDR1 LNHDA, CDR2 SQIVND (reference sequence). This CDR3 region has 21 residues. CDR3 DNA: TGTGCCAGTAGCTCAATTCGAACGGGACTAGCGGGGGGGAGCTCCTACAATGAGCAGTTCTTC. Its translation: CASSSIRTGLAGGSSYNEQFF.

This clone was recorded a few times. This chain's CDR3 is CASSVYDAAGEQYF. CDR3 in DNA: TGTGCCAGCAGCGTCTACGACGCCGCGGGCGAGCAGTACTTC. This chain connects TRBV9 to TRBJ2-7; perhaps TRBD2 as D (5 bases). Trimming stripped 2 bases from V and 6 bases from J, with 15 bases between. Germline CDR1 is SGDLS and CDR2 is YYNGEE. The CDR3 contains 14 residues.

The chain combines TRBV4-3 with TRBJ1-2, with a possible D match to TRBD1 (6 bases). Trimming pared 2 bases from V and 2 bases from J, leaving 12 bases between. CDR3 length: 15 amino acids. Germline loops: CDR1 LGHNA, CDR2 YSLEER. The CDR3 sequence: CASSQKQGGNYGYTF. In nucleotides, the CDR3 is TGCGCCAGCAGCCAAAAACAGGGAGGGAACTATGGCTACACCTTC.

This clone was detected a few times. The chain uses TRBV25-1 and TRBJ2-2; D gene uncertain. V was shortened by 1 base and J by 6 bases, with 15 bases between the two germline ends. This CDR3 spans 16 amino acids. Germline CDR1 is MGHDK and CDR2 is SYGVNS. CDR3 DNA: TGTGCCAGCAGTGAATTCTTCGCAGGCCCCCCCGGGGAGCTGTTTTTT. As protein: CASSEFFAGPPGELFF.

The J gene is TRBJ2-7, the V gene TRBV13, with TRBD1 as a possible D gene (5 bases). Germline values: CDR1 PRHDT, CDR2 FYEKMQ (reference sequence). V was shortened by 5 bases and J by 3 bases, with 14 bases between the two germline ends. The length of the CDR3 is 14 residues. The CDR3: CASSPQGNNYEQYF. In nucleotides, the CDR3 is TGTGCCAGCAGCCCCCAGGGCAATAACTACGAGCAGTACTTC. The whole variable domain, remainder taken from reference TRBV13 and TRBJ2-7, is AAGVIQSPRHLIKEKRETATLKCYPIPRHDTVYWYQQGPGQDPQFLISFYEKMQSDKGSIPDRFSAQQFSDYHSELNMSSLELGDSALYFCASSPQGNNYEQYFGPGTRLTVT.

The chain combines TRBV2 with TRBJ1-1; D is perhaps TRBD1 (5 bases). This CDR3 is 18 amino acids long. V was clipped by 4 bases and J by 4 bases, with 25 bases between them. Germline CDR1 reads SNHLY; CDR2 reads FYNNEI. CDR3 DNA: TGTGCCAGCAGTGTATTTCTAGACAGCGGGACCCGTGGCACTGAAGCTTTCTTT. Amino acid sequence: CASSVFLDSGTRGTEAFF.

This sequence joins TRBV2 and TRBJ1-5; TRBD1 matches 9 bases. Germline trimming cut 5 bases from V and 6 bases from J; bases unmatched to any gene: 8. The CDR3 totals 15 residues. Per germline, CDR1 SNHLY and CDR2 FYNNEI. The CDR3 bases are TGTGCCAGCAGTCCATCTACAGGGGGCGGTCAGCCCCAGCATTTT. Its translation: CASSPSTGGGQPQHF. The whole variable domain, filled in from reference TRBV2 and TRBJ1-5, reads EPEVTQTPSHQVTQMGQEVILRCVPISNHLYFYWYRQILGQKVEFLVSFYNNEISEKSEIFDDQFSVERPDGSNFTLKIRSTKLEDSAMYFCASSPSTGGGQPQHFGDGTRLSIL.

The chain combines TRBV4-3 with TRBJ2-2; D is unresolved. The germline V and J ends were trimmed by 5 bases and 2 bases, with 15 bases remaining between them. This CDR3 is 16 amino acids long. Germline loops: CDR1 LGHNA, CDR2 YSLEER. The CDR3 region has the DNA TGCGCCAGCAGCAGTGCTAGGCTTTTAAACACCGGGGAGCTGTTTTTT. As protein: CASSSARLLNTGELFF.

Worth noting for this clone: This could be a read error, since a much larger clone is one nucleotide away. The chain has TRBV5-8 and TRBJ1-2; weak D call: TRBD1 (5 bases). From germline, CDR1 is SGHTS and CDR2 YDEGEE. Trimming stripped 0 bases from V and 6 bases from J, with 12 bases between. The CDR3 runs to 14 residues. The CDR3 here is CASSLGRTGHGYTF. CDR3 coding DNA: TGTGCCAGCAGCTTGGGACGTACAGGCCATGGCTACACCTTC.

This chain's CDR3 is CASSERGGGGYEQYF. The CDR3 nucleotides read TGTGCCAGCAGTGAACGTGGTGGCGGGGGCTACGAGCAGTACTTC. The chain combines TRBV6-1 with TRBJ2-7; 7 nucleotides line up with TRBD2. Germline trimming cut 2 bases from V and 3 bases from J; bases unmatched to any gene: 7. The CDR3 is made up of 15 amino acids. The germline CDR1 and CDR2 sequences are MNHNS and SASEGT.

As DNA, the CDR3 is TGTGCCAGCAGTTGGACGCCGGGACAGGGGTTTGAAAAACTGTTTTTT. Amino acid sequence: CASSWTPGQGFEKLFF. V gene TRBV7-6 combines with J gene TRBJ1-4; TRBD1 aligns across 10 bases. Germline V gene lookup returns CDR1 SGHVS and CDR2 FNYEAQ. This CDR3 spans 16 amino acids. The junction had 11 bases not matched to a gene; V was cut back by 6 bases and J by 7 bases.

The chain is built from TRBV27 and TRBJ2-3; possibly TRBD1 for D (5 bases). Germline-derived CDR1 and CDR2 are MNHEY and SMNVEV (reference sequence). V was clipped by 2 bases and J by 6 bases, with 15 bases between them. The CDR3 extends over 15 amino acids. The CDR3 reads CASSLQGVLGDTQYF. The CDR3 DNA follows: TGTGCCAGCAGTTTACAGGGCGTCTTGGGGGATACGCAGTATTTT.

The chain couples TRBV6-4 to TRBJ2-1, with 11 bases matching TRBD2. Per germline, CDR1 MRHNA and CDR2 SNTAGT. This CDR3 comprises 15 residues. V lost 4 bases and J lost 6; bases outside the gene matches: 5. CDR3 sequence (DNA): TGTGCCAGCAGTGTACTAGCGGGGGAAAGCAATGAGCAGTTCTTC. Its protein is CASSVLAGESNEQFF.

This clone was picked up one time. The CDR3 sequence: CASSPPGGVGGYTF. As DNA, the CDR3 is TGTGCCAGCAGCCCCCCTGGGGGGGTAGGAGGCTACACCTTC. The chain uses TRBV5-4 and TRBJ1-2; tentatively, D is TRBD1 (5 bases). Trimming removed 4 bases at V and 8 bases at J, with 18 bases between. CDR1 is SGHNT, CDR2 YYREEE, per germline (reference sequence). CDR3 length: 14 residues.